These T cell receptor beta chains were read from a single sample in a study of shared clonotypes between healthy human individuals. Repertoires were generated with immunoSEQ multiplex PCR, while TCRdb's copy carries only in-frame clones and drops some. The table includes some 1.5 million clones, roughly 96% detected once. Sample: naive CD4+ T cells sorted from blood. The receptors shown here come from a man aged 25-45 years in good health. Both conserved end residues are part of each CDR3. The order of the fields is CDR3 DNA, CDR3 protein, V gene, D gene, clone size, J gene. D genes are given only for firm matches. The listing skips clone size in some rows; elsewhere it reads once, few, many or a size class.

TGCGCCAGCAGCTTGGGAAAAAACCGGGTGGCCCAGTACTTC	CASSLGKNRVAQYF	TRBV5-1	NA	NA	TRBJ2-5
TGTGCCAGTAGTTTCCGGGAGGGCCCGGATACGCAGTATTTT	CASSFREGPDTQYF	TRBV19	TRBD2	NA	TRBJ2-3
TGTGCCAGCAGCTCAGGGGGGCCCCGCGATACGCAGTATTTT	CASSSGGPRDTQYF	TRBV9	NA	NA	TRBJ2-3
TGTGCTAGTGGTTTGGGCGGGACTAGCGGGAGCTCAGATACGCAGTATTTT	CASGLGGTSGSSDTQYF	TRBV12-5	TRBD2	NA	TRBJ2-3
TGTGCCAGTAGTATTTCCGGTGTTTCCTTACTCGGCTACACCTTC	CASSISGVSLLGYTF	TRBV19	NA	NA	TRBJ1-2
TGTGCCAGCAGCTCTACCGGGGCCGCACTAGGGCCCCAGCATTTT	CASSSTGAALGPQHF	TRBV7-9	NA	NA	TRBJ1-5
TGCGCCAGCAGCTTGGTTGGATGGGGACAGGGCTACGAGCAGTACTTC	CASSLVGWGQGYEQYF	TRBV5-1	TRBD1	NA	TRBJ2-7
TGTGCCAGCAGCCGCGGACTAGCGGGAGTCGAGGATACGCAGTATTTT	CASSRGLAGVEDTQYF	TRBV5-4	TRBD2	NA	TRBJ2-3
TGTGCCAGTAGTATTCGGGCTGAGGGAGATACGCAGTATTTT	CASSIRAEGDTQYF	TRBV19	NA	NA	TRBJ2-3
TGTGCCAGCAGTCCCCCCGCGTCCGGGGAGCTGTTTTTT	CASSPPASGELFF	TRBV28	NA	NA	TRBJ2-2
TGTGCCAGCTCACCCAGGGCGAGCTCCTACGAGCAGTACTTC	CASSPRASSYEQYF	TRBV18	NA	NA	TRBJ2-7
TGTGCCAGCAGGAGGGAAAACTATAGCAATCAGCCCCAGCATTTT	CASRRENYSNQPQHF	TRBV28	NA	NA	TRBJ1-5
TGTGCCAGCAGTTACTCTAAGACAGTGAACTATGGCTACACCTTC	CASSYSKTVNYGYTF	TRBV6-5	NA	NA	TRBJ1-2
TGTGCCAGCAGCTTAACCTCTAGCGGGGGGAATTCCTACGAGCAGTACTTC	CASSLTSSGGNSYEQYF	TRBV7-8	TRBD2	NA	TRBJ2-7
TGTGCCAGCAGTTCCCTCACTTCTGGGGCCAACGTCCTGACTTTC	CASSSLTSGANVLTF	TRBV6-5	NA	NA	TRBJ2-6
TGTGCCAGCAGTGAAGGGAGGGGGGGACTAGCGGGATACCACCAGTTCTTC	CASSEGRGGLAGYHQFF	TRBV6-1	TRBD2	once	TRBJ2-1
TGTGCCAGCAGTTTTGGTGGAGTAGTTTACGAGCAGTACTTC	CASSFGGVVYEQYF	TRBV28	NA	once	TRBJ2-7
TGTGCCAGTAGTATTACAGGGATGGGCCGAACAAACAATGAGCAGTTCTTC	CASSITGMGRTNNEQFF	TRBV19	NA	NA	TRBJ2-1
TGCGCCAGCCAAGTCTTTAGCGGGTTCGAGCAGTACTTC	CASQVFSGFEQYF	TRBV5-1	TRBD2	NA	TRBJ2-7
TGTGCCAGCAGCTTGATGAACAGACAGTCTGGGGCCAACGTCCTGACTTTC	CASSLMNRQSGANVLTF	TRBV5-4	NA	NA	TRBJ2-6
TGTGCCAGCAGTGAAGGACTAGCGGGAGGTGAAGGGCAGTATTTT	CASSEGLAGGEGQYF	TRBV2	TRBD2	NA	TRBJ2-3
TGCGCCAGCAGCCAAGACGACAGGGGATTATACAATGAGCAGTTCTTC	CASSQDDRGLYNEQFF	TRBV4-3	TRBD1	NA	TRBJ2-1
TGTGCCAGCGTATCACAGGGGAGCGCTTTCTTT	CASVSQGSAFF	TRBV6-5	TRBD1	NA	TRBJ1-1
TGTGCCAGCAGTGACGAGGGCAGTGACTACTTC	CASSDEGSDYF	TRBV2	NA	NA	TRBJ2-7
TGTGCCAGCAGCGCCCGACTAGCGGGAGTATATGAGACCCAGTACTTC	CASSARLAGVYETQYF	TRBV5-5	TRBD2	NA	TRBJ2-5
TGTGCCAGCTCACCATCTCCGTGGGGGGAGACCCAGTACTTC	CASSPSPWGETQYF	TRBV18	NA	NA	TRBJ2-5
TGTGCCAGCAGCTCGCAGGGGGCAAGTCAGCCCCAGCATTTT	CASSSQGASQPQHF	TRBV7-9	TRBD1	NA	TRBJ1-5
TGTGCCAGCAGCATTAGCGGGACTTACACCGGGGAGCTGTTTTTT	CASSISGTYTGELFF	TRBV11-2	TRBD2	NA	TRBJ2-2
TGTGCCACAAAACGGGACAGGGGGGGAAAAGAGACCCAGTACTTC	CATKRDRGGKETQYF	TRBV2	TRBD1	NA	TRBJ2-5
TGTGCCAGCAGCTTGGTAGGCAGGAACTATGGCTACACCTTC	CASSLVGRNYGYTF	TRBV5-4	NA	NA	TRBJ1-2
TGTGCCAGCAGCATGGGACAGGGAGAGACCCAGTACTTC	CASSMGQGETQYF	TRBV5-4	TRBD1	NA	TRBJ2-5
TGCGCCAGCTGTTTCGGCGGCTCTGGGGCCAACGTCCTGACTTTC	CASCFGGSGANVLTF	TRBV5-1	NA	NA	TRBJ2-6
TGTGCCAGCAGCGTCTTAAGCGGCCGAGGAGAGACCCAGTACTTC	CASSVLSGRGETQYF	TRBV9	NA	NA	TRBJ2-5
TGTGCCAGCCTTCCAGGGGGCAAAGAGACCCAGTACTTC	CASLPGGKETQYF	TRBV7-9	TRBD1	NA	TRBJ2-5
TGTGCCAGCAGTGATGGAGACAGGCCTCCCTACGAGCAGTACTTC	CASSDGDRPPYEQYF	TRBV6-1	NA	NA	TRBJ2-7
TGTGCCAGCAGCCAAGCTTTCTCCTCCCTTCGATACGAGCAGTACTTC	CASSQAFSSLRYEQYF	TRBV14	NA	NA	TRBJ2-7
TGTGCCAGCAGCTTAGCCGGGCAGAGTAACTATGGCTACACCTTC	CASSLAGQSNYGYTF	TRBV7-2	NA	NA	TRBJ1-2
TGTGCCAGTAGTTGGGATGGGTGGAATGAGCAGTTCTTC	CASSWDGWNEQFF	TRBV19	NA	NA	TRBJ2-1
TGCAGCGCCCAAACGGACCCCATCTCCTACGAGCAGTACTTC	CSAQTDPISYEQYF	TRBV29-1	NA	NA	TRBJ2-7
TGTGCCAGCAGTTCACCTTCTAGCGCTCCCCCGGGGGAGCAGTACTTC	CASSSPSSAPPGEQYF	TRBV27	NA	NA	TRBJ2-7
TGCGCCAGCAGCCCCCTGCAGGGACAATCCTACGAGCAGTACTTC	CASSPLQGQSYEQYF	TRBV5-1	NA	NA	TRBJ2-7
TGTGCCAGCAGCTCTACCTACCCCGGGACAGGACTCTACGAGCAGTACTTC	CASSSTYPGTGLYEQYF	TRBV7-9	TRBD1	NA	TRBJ2-7
TGTGCCAGCAGATTAACTAGCGCCAGCTCTTACCAAGAGACCCAGTACTTC	CASRLTSASSYQETQYF	TRBV7-3	TRBD2	NA	TRBJ2-5
TGTGCCAGCAGTGGACAGGGGCTAACCGCCTACGAGCAGTACTTC	CASSGQGLTAYEQYF	TRBV6-1	TRBD1	NA	TRBJ2-7
TGTGCCAGCAGCGCAACAAGGGGGGACGTGGCCCAGTACTTC	CASSATRGDVAQYF	TRBV11-2	NA	NA	TRBJ2-5
TGTGCCAGCAGCTCCCCTCTCACGACAAGGAACACCGGGGAGCTGTTTTTT	CASSSPLTTRNTGELFF	TRBV5-8	NA	NA	TRBJ2-2
TGTGCCAGTAGGCCGACAGGGGTTGGATACGAGCAGTACTTC	CASRPTGVGYEQYF	TRBV19	TRBD1	NA	TRBJ2-7